One and the same sample provided the 8 T cell receptor beta chains below, sequenced in a study of blood T cell repertoires in COVID-19. TCRdb's copy holds only in-frame clones and misses some; the assay was immunoSEQ multiplex PCR. The repertoire holds over 50,000 clones, 88% seen once, with approximately 5% in the top ten. The sequenced sample was peripheral blood. These receptors originate from a human donor in a cohort sampled during active COVID-19.

This chain connects TRBV18 to TRBJ1-6, with 8 bases aligning to TRBD1. The V segment lost 3 bases and the J segment 8 bases; nucleotides outside the gene matches: 9. The CDR3 is made up of 16 amino acids. Germline V gives CDR1 KGHSH, CDR2 LQKENI. For the CDR3, the DNA is TGTGCCAGCTCACCCCGGTCCGGACAGGGTTATTCACCCCTCCACTTT. Translated, it gives CASSPRSGQGYSPLHF.

CDR3 sequence reads: CASSLGWTGDTEAFF. Written as DNA, the CDR3 is TGTGCCAGCAGCTTAGGATGGACAGGGGACACTGAAGCTTTCTTT. The chain carries TRBV11-2 and TRBJ1-1, with 9 bases identical to TRBD1. With V trimmed by 1 base and J by 3 bases, 3 bases remained unmatched. CDR3 size: 15 residues. Germline CDR1 is SGHAT and CDR2 is FQNNGV.

This chain joins TRBV28 and TRBJ2-7; 8 bases agree with TRBD2. V shed 8 bases and J 2 bases; nucleotides not matched to a gene: 11. This CDR3 is 15 amino acids long. The germline gives CDR1 MDHEN, CDR2 SYDVKM. CDR3 nucleotides: TGTGCCAGCCGGGGGGGCAGGGGCCTTCCCTACGAGCAGTACTTC. Translating gives CASRGGRGLPYEQYF.

The gene calls are TRBV6-5 and TRBJ2-6; no clear D. Trimming removed 10 bases from V and 1 base from J, with 11 bases in between. The germline V gene encodes CDR1 MNHEY and CDR2 SVGAGI. The CDR3 loop spans 14 amino acids. This chain's CDR3 is CATQPGSGANVLTF. For the CDR3, the DNA is TGTGCCACCCAACCCGGGTCTGGGGCCAACGTCCTGACTTTC.

This chain links TRBV6-1 with TRBJ2-3; no clear D. The CDR3 spans 14 residues. The germline gives CDR1 MNHNS, CDR2 SASEGT. Trimming took off 3 bases at V and 1 base at J, with 8 bases between the two ends. CDR3 sequence reads: CASSEERGTDTQYF. DNA of the CDR3: TGTGCCAGCAGTGAGGAACGGGGCACAGATACGCAGTATTTT.

The chain combines TRBV11-2 with TRBJ2-7; D gene unclear. The CDR3 covers 12 residues. Deletions cut 0 bases from V and 3 bases from J, with 3 bases between. Germline values: CDR1 SGHAT, CDR2 FQNNGV. The CDR3 DNA reads TGTGCCAGCAGCTTAGACAGCTACGAGCAGTACTTC. Translation: CASSLDSYEQYF.

This clone was observed a single time. The chain's CDR3 is CASSYSGGLGTYNEQFF. CDR3 sequence (DNA): TGTGCCAGTAGTTATAGCGGGGGTTTGGGGACTTACAATGAGCAGTTCTTC. The rearrangement links TRBV19 to TRBJ2-1, with TRBD2 identical over 9 bases. J lost 4 bases, V lost 5 bases, and 12 bases had no gene match. The CDR3 sequence is 17 residues long. Germline-derived CDR1 and CDR2 are LNHDA and SQIVND (reference sequence).

V and J are TRBV7-3 and TRBJ2-1; perhaps TRBD2 as D (6 bases). The CDR3 consists of 14 residues. Germline CDR1 SGHTA, CDR2 FQGTGA. V was clipped by 5 bases and J by 5 bases, with 13 bases between them. The CDR3 reads CASSQGLRNNEQFF. The CDR3 coding sequence is TGTGCCAGCAGCCAGGGACTCCGGAACAATGAGCAGTTCTTC. Drawing the rest from reference TRBV7-3 and TRBJ2-1, the complete variable domain is GAGVSQTPSNKVTEKGKYVELRCDPISGHTALYWYRQSLGQGPEFLIYFQGTGAADDSGLPNDRFFAVRPEGSVSTLKIQRTERGDSAVYLCASSQGLRNNEQFFGPGTRLTVL.